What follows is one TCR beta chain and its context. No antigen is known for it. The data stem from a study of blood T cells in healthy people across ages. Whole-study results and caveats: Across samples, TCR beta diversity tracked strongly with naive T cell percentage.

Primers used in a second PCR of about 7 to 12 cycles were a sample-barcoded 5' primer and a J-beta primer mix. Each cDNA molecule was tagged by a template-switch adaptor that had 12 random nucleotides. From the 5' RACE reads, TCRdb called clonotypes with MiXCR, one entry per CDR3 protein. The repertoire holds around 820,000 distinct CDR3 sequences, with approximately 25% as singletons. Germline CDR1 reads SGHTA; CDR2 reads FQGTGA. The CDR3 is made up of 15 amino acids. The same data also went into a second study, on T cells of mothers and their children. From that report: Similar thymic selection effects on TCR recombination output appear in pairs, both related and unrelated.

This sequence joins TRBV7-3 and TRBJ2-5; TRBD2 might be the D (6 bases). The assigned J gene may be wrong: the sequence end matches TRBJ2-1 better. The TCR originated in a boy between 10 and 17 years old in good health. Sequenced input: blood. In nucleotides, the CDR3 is TGTGCCAGCAGCTTAATAACGGGGGTGGCCAATGAGCAGTTCTTC. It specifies CASSLITGVANEQFF.